The 25 T cell receptor beta chains below all came from one sample that was sequenced in a study of blood T cell repertoires in COVID-19. The repertoire was sequenced with immunoSEQ multiplex PCR; TCRdb's copy has only in-frame clones and lacks some. The profile shows under 550,000 clones, roughly 90% of them singletons. Sequenced: peripheral blood. These receptors all come from a man younger than 30 with COVID-19, enrolled during active disease.

The chain has TRBV5-1 and TRBJ2-5; 12 nucleotides line up with TRBD2. Germline V CDR1 and CDR2: SGHRS, YFSETQ. The CDR3 totals 16 residues. Losses at the gene ends were 3 bases for V and 5 bases for J; bases not matched to a gene: 8. The CDR3 DNA is TGCGCCAGCAGCTCAACGGGGACTAGCGGGCGGGAGACCCAGTACTTC. Protein product: CASSSTGTSGRETQYF.

The V gene is TRBV10-1, the J gene TRBJ2-7, with 7 bases identical to TRBD1. This CDR3 is built from 14 residues. Germline lookup yields CDR1 WNHNN and CDR2 SYGVQD (reference sequence). Losses at the gene ends were 3 bases for V and 6 bases for J; bases not matched to a gene: 8. The CDR3 loop is CASSDDREMREQYF. CDR3 bases: TGCGCCAGCAGTGATGACAGGGAAATGCGCGAGCAGTACTTC.

This chain uses TRBV3-1 (or the pseudogene TRBV3-2) with TRBJ1-2; a possible D gene is TRBD1 (6 bases). The V gene's germline CDR1 is LGHDT and CDR2 YNNKEL (reference sequence). Trimming cost V 6 bases and J 0 bases, with 26 bases left between them. The CDR3 has 19 residues. This chain's CDR3 is CASRPERARVGASNYGYTF. The CDR3 DNA reads as TGTGCCAGCAGACCAGAAAGGGCTAGGGTGGGGGCATCTAACTATGGCTACACCTTC.

V is TRBV6-5 and J is TRBJ1-5, with D unresolved. Germline CDR1 MNHEY, CDR2 SVGAGI. The CDR3 has 14 amino acids. The V gene lost 5 bases and the J gene lost 0 bases, with 8 bases spanning the gap. The CDR3 DNA follows: TGTGCCAGCAGTAACGGGTATAGCAATCAGCCCCAGCATTTT. Residues: CASSNGYSNQPQHF.

In regard to this clone: This sample also contains other DNA sequences that code for the same CDR3. The CDR3 spells CASSYSQGDQPQHF. The CDR3 DNA reads TGTGCCAGCAGTTACAGTCAGGGGGATCAGCCCCAGCATTTT. This rearrangement joins TRBV6-5 to TRBJ1-5, with 7 bases matching TRBD1. V lost 2 bases and J lost 5; bases outside the gene matches: 3. The CDR3 length is 14 residues. Germline CDR1 MNHEY, CDR2 SVGAGI.

The chain recombines TRBV2 with TRBJ1-2; a possible D gene is TRBD1 (6 bases). Per the germline V gene, CDR1 is SNHLY and CDR2 is FYNNEI. V was clipped by 2 bases and J by 8 bases, with 9 bases between them. The CDR3 totals 12 residues. Written as DNA, the CDR3 is TGTGCCAGCAGTGAAAGGGGGGGCGGCTACACCTTC. Translating gives CASSERGGGYTF.

This chain links TRBV5-4 with TRBJ1-2; 9 nucleotides agree with TRBD1. The CDR3 consists of 14 residues. J lost 7 bases, V lost 0 bases, and 4 bases had no gene match. The V gene's germline CDR1 is SGHNT and CDR2 YYREEE (reference sequence). The CDR3 loop is CASSLGQGEGGYTF. The CDR3 DNA follows: TGTGCCAGCAGCTTGGGACAGGGGGAGGGTGGCTACACCTTC. The full variable domain, rest sourced from reference TRBV5-4 and TRBJ1-2, is ETGVTQSPTHLIKTRGQQVTLRCSSQSGHNTVSWYQQALGQGPQFIFQYYREEENGRGNFPPRFSGLQFPNYSSELNVNALELDDSALYLCASSLGQGEGGYTFGSGTRLTVV.

The chain employs TRBV4-1 and TRBJ2-1; possibly TRBD2 for D (5 bases). In germline, CDR1 is MGHRA, CDR2 YSYEKL. The CDR3 extends over 16 amino acids. The V and J ends lost 1 base and 4 bases respectively, with 14 bases between them. CDR3 protein: CASSQGGSPFYNEQFF. CDR3 coding DNA: TGCGCCAGCAGCCAAGGCGGGTCCCCATTTTACAATGAGCAGTTCTTC.

This clone was counted between two and nine times. The chain couples TRBV12-5 to TRBJ1-6; no clear D gene. Trimming removed 7 bases from V and 13 bases from J, with 26 bases in between. The CDR3 length is 16 residues. Looked up from germline, CDR1 is LGHNT and CDR2 is FRNRAP. The CDR3 coding sequence is TGTGCTAGTGTTCTTCGGACGGGCCGGGAAAGTTCGCCCCTCCACTTT. Residues: CASVLRTGRESSPLHF. The variable domain in full, with the rest retrieved from reference TRBV12-5 and TRBJ1-6, is DARVTQTPRHKVTEMGQEVTMRCQPILGHNTVFWYRQTMMQGLELLAYFRNRAPLDDSGMPKDRFSAEMPDATLATLKIQPSEPRDSAVYFCASVLRTGRESSPLHFGNGTRLTVT.

This clone was picked up one time. This sequence joins TRBV9 and TRBJ2-1; 8 bases are a match to TRBD2. After removal of 0 bases from V and 9 bases from J, the junction contained 14 bases not matched to a gene. This CDR3 region has 17 residues. CDR1 and CDR2 (germline): SGDLS, YYNGEE. The chain's CDR3 is CASSVGLPGLVTREQFF. The CDR3, as DNA: TGTGCCAGCAGCGTAGGGCTCCCGGGACTAGTTACTCGTGAGCAGTTCTTC.

DNA of the CDR3: TGTGCCACCAGCCGAGGGGAGAGGGAGCAGTACTTC. Its translation is CATSRGEREQYF. V gene TRBV15 combines with J gene TRBJ2-7, with D perhaps given as TRBD1 or TRBD2 (5 bases each). The CDR3 spans 12 residues. Germline V gene lookup returns CDR1 LNHNV and CDR2 YYDKDF (reference sequence). The V end was cut by 5 bases, the J end by 7 bases, with 12 bases between. Complete variable domain (other parts from reference TRBV15 and TRBJ2-7): DAMVIQNPRYQVTQFGKPVTLSCSQTLNHNVMYWYQQKSSQAPKLLFHYYDKDFNNEADTPDNFQSRRPNTSFCFLDIRSPGLGDTAMYLCATSRGEREQYFGPGTRLTVT.

The chain combines TRBV30 with TRBJ2-7; 12 bases map to TRBD1. With V trimmed by 6 bases and J by 5 bases, 11 bases remained unmatched. The CDR3 sequence is 15 residues long. Per germline, CDR1 GTSNPN and CDR2 SVGIG (reference sequence). The CDR3 DNA reads TGTGCCTGCTCTGAACCGGGACAGGGGGCCCACGAGCAGTACTTC. Translation: CACSEPGQGAHEQYF.

The rearrangement links TRBV7-8 to TRBJ1-1, with 11 bases aligning to TRBD1. The CDR3 has 15 residues. The V gene end was trimmed by 5 bases and the J gene end by 7 bases; junction bases not matched to a gene: 9. Germline V CDR1 and CDR2: SGHVS, FQNEAQ. The CDR3 loop is CASSDRTGGRDEAFF. CDR3 nucleotides: TGTGCCAGCAGCGACCGGACAGGGGGCAGAGATGAAGCTTTCTTT.

The chain employs TRBV6-5 and TRBJ1-5; D call uncertain. The V end lost 6 bases, the J end lost 5 bases, and 11 bases lay between the germline ends. Germline CDR1 and CDR2: MNHEY and SVGAGI. The CDR3 runs 13 residues. In nucleotides, the CDR3 is TGTGCCAGCAGCCTACAGATTTATCAGCCCCAGCATTTT. Translation gives CASSLQIYQPQHF.

Details on this clone: This same CDR3 is encoded by further DNA sequences in the sample. V usage is TRBV3-1 (or the pseudogene TRBV3-2) and J usage is TRBJ1-1, with unresolved D. Looked up from germline, CDR1 is LGHDT and CDR2 is YNNKEL (reference sequence). The V end lost 6 bases, the J end lost 5 bases, and 7 bases lay between the germline ends. This CDR3 has 11 residues. The DNA of the CDR3 is TGTGCCAGCAGAGGAGGAACTGAAGCTTTCTTT. It translates to CASRGGTEAFF.

This chain joins TRBV30 and TRBJ2-1; D perhaps matches TRBD1 (5 bases). The CDR3 length is 16 residues. CDR1 and CDR2 from the germline V gene are GTSNPN and SVGIG (reference sequence). V shed 4 bases and J shed 4 bases, with 20 bases lying between them. The CDR3 reads CAWNPQGGISYNEQFF. The CDR3 DNA sequence: TGTGCCTGGAACCCTCAGGGTGGGATTTCTTACAATGAGCAGTTCTTC.

The rearrangement links TRBV15 to TRBJ2-3; a weak D match, TRBD2 (6 bases). With 1 base removed from V and 1 base from J, the gap between germline ends came to 15 bases. The CDR3 runs 17 residues. Per germline, CDR1 LNHNV and CDR2 YYDKDF (reference sequence). CDR3 sequence reads: CATSRVWVERGTDTQYF. The CDR3 DNA is TGTGCCACCAGCAGAGTTTGGGTGGAGCGGGGCACAGATACGCAGTATTTT.

V gene TRBV7-8 combines with J gene TRBJ2-2; D may be TRBD2 (5 bases). The CDR3 runs to 13 residues. CDR1 is SGHVS and CDR2 is FQNEAQ in the germline V gene. Trimming removed 2 bases at V and 8 bases at J, with 9 bases between. The CDR3 reads CASSLLTIGELFF. The CDR3 DNA reads TGTGCCAGCAGCTTACTGACTATAGGGGAGCTGTTTTTT.

The chain recombines TRBV9 with TRBJ2-2; D is unresolved. The CDR3 loop spans 13 amino acids. The V and J ends lost 2 bases and 4 bases respectively, with 6 bases between them. The germline CDR1 and CDR2 sequences are SGDLS and YYNGEE. Here the CDR3 DNA reads TGTGCCAGCAGCGTTGGCGGCACCGGGGAGCTGTTTTTT. Protein: CASSVGGTGELFF. Filled out from reference TRBV9 and TRBJ2-2, the complete variable domain reads DSGVTQTPKHLITATGQRVTLRCSPRSGDLSVYWYQQSLDQGLQFLIQYYNGEERAKGNILERFSAQQFPDLHSELNLSSLELGDSALYFCASSVGGTGELFFGEGSRLTVL.

This chain connects TRBV10-3 to TRBJ1-1; 7 nucleotides agree with TRBD1. CDR3 length: 15 residues. Looked up from germline, CDR1 is ENHRY and CDR2 is SYGVKD. V dropped 6 bases and J dropped 2; count of bases not matched to a gene: 9. CDR3 sequence reads: CAIRRQGDENTEAFF. For the CDR3, the DNA is TGTGCCATCAGAAGACAGGGAGATGAAAACACTGAAGCTTTCTTT.

The CDR3 bases are TGTGCCAGCACCCCTCAGACTGTCTCTGAAGCTTTCTTT. It specifies CASTPQTVSEAFF. This chain uses TRBV7-9 with TRBJ1-1, with no clear D. The germline V and J ends were trimmed by 7 bases and 6 bases, with 15 bases remaining between them. The length of the CDR3 is 13 residues. Germline lookup yields CDR1 SEHNR and CDR2 FQNEAQ (reference sequence).

The chain combines TRBV2 with TRBJ2-5; 7 bases fit TRBD1. The trim removed 5 bases at V and 5 bases at J, leaving 8 bases unmatched. The germline CDR1 and CDR2 sequences are SNHLY and FYNNEI. The CDR3 is 14 amino acids. DNA for the CDR3: TGTGCCAGCAGTAGACAGGGTTATTCGGAGACCCAGTACTTC. Translated, it gives CASSRQGYSETQYF. Supplemented by reference TRBV2 and TRBJ2-5, the full variable domain reads EPEVTQTPSHQVTQMGQEVILRCVPISNHLYFYWYRQILGQKVEFLVSFYNNEISEKSEIFDDQFSVERPDGSNFTLKIRSTKLEDSAMYFCASSRQGYSETQYFGPGTRLLVL.

The chain joins TRBV18 to TRBJ1-5; TRBD1 is a possible D gene (6 bases). Trimming removed 2 bases from V and 5 bases from J, with 16 bases in between. Germline assignment: CDR1 KGHSH and CDR2 LQKENI. CDR3 length equals 16 residues. CDR3 bases: TGTGCCAGCTCACCATTTCACAGGGAGGGAGATCAGCCCCAGCATTTT. Amino acids: CASSPFHREGDQPQHF.

The rearrangement joins TRBV11-2 to TRBJ2-3; 10 positions match TRBD2. The CDR3 has 17 amino acids. The J segment lost 6 bases and the V segment lost 0 bases, leaving 9 bases of the junction unmatched. CDR1 is SGHAT and CDR2 is FQNNGV in the germline V gene. CDR3 amino acids: CASSLDPSGGLDDTQYF. The CDR3 region has the DNA TGTGCCAGCAGCTTAGATCCTAGCGGGGGATTAGACGATACGCAGTATTTT.

The chain couples TRBV28 to TRBJ2-1; no reliable D call. From germline, CDR1 is MDHEN and CDR2 SYDVKM. V was pared by 6 bases and J by 1 base, with 4 bases between. This CDR3 region has 12 residues. CDR3: CASSLSYNEQFF. The CDR3 DNA sequence: TGTGCCAGCAGCTTGTCCTACAATGAGCAGTTCTTC.